The 25 T cell receptor beta chains below all came from one sample that was sequenced in a study of blood T cell repertoires in COVID-19. The data were produced by immunoSEQ multiplex PCR, yet TCRdb's version contains in-frame clones alone and is incomplete. The sample holds 300,000 to 400,000 clones, about 90% seen once. The sample taken for sequencing was peripheral blood. The receptors shown here come from a woman between 18 and 30 years old who had recovered from COVID-19.

This clone was seen only once. The chain has TRBV2 and TRBJ2-5; perhaps TRBD2 as D (6 bases). Trimming removed 9 bases from V and 3 bases from J, with 17 bases in between. CDR3 size: 14 residues. CDR1 SNHLY and CDR2 FYNNEI come from the germline V gene. This chain's CDR3 is CASRTSRQKETQYF. The CDR3 nucleotides are TGTGCCAGTCGCACTAGCCGGCAAAAAGAGACCCAGTACTTC.

The rearrangement joins TRBV9 to TRBJ2-3, with D maybe TRBD2 (6 bases). V lost 0 bases, J lost 0 bases, and 11 bases lay in between. This CDR3 is 16 amino acids long. CDR1 and CDR2 from the germline V gene are SGDLS and YYNGEE. The CDR3, as DNA: TGTGCCAGCAGCGTAGACAGCGGGTTAAGCACAGATACGCAGTATTTT. It translates to CASSVDSGLSTDTQYF.

The chain is built from TRBV9 and TRBJ2-1, with 8 bases fitting TRBD1. Germline V gives CDR1 SGDLS, CDR2 YYNGEE. V trimming: 0 bases; J trimming: 0 bases; junction bases outside the gene matches: 5. This CDR3 contains 17 residues. The DNA for the CDR3 is TGTGCCAGCAGCGTAGTGGTCGACAGGGGCTCCTACAATGAGCAGTTCTTC. This translates into CASSVVVDRGSYNEQFF.

On this clone itself: Additional DNA sequences in this sample encode the identical CDR3. The chain uses TRBV24-1 and TRBJ1-5; 12 bases line up with TRBD1. The CDR3 sequence is 16 residues long. In germline, CDR1 is KGHDR, CDR2 SFDVKD. The ends lost 3 bases at V and 5 bases at J; junction bases unmatched: 4. This CDR3 is CATSDPGTGGDQPQHF. DNA of the CDR3: TGTGCCACCAGTGATCCCGGGACAGGGGGCGATCAGCCCCAGCATTTT.

The chain is built from TRBV24-1 and TRBJ1-4, with D perhaps matching TRBD1 (5 bases). The CDR3 extends over 14 amino acids. Trimming pared 9 bases from V and 7 bases from J, leaving 17 bases between. CDR1 is KGHDR and CDR2 is SFDVKD in the germline V gene. The CDR3 loop is CATSTGHRPEKLFF. The CDR3 region has the DNA TGTGCCACCTCAACAGGCCACCGCCCTGAAAAACTGTTTTTT.

This clone was observed a handful of times. The chain uses TRBV10-2 and TRBJ1-6, with 8 bases aligning to TRBD1. This CDR3 region has 17 residues. Germline CDR1 and CDR2: WSHSY and SAAADI. The J segment lost 8 bases and the V segment lost 6 bases, leaving 15 bases of the junction unmatched. The CDR3 is CASSDEGPGQAYSPLHF. In DNA, the CDR3 is TGCGCCAGCAGCGACGAAGGCCCGGGACAGGCATATTCACCCCTCCACTTT.

The chain employs TRBV7-8 and TRBJ1-1, with a possible D match to TRBD1 (6 bases). Trimming left V 2 bases short and J 5 bases short, with 15 bases between. The germline V gene has CDR1 SGHVS and CDR2 FQNEAQ. The CDR3 spans 15 residues. The CDR3 is CASSLLLGAKTEAFF. DNA of the CDR3: TGTGCCAGCAGCTTATTGTTGGGGGCGAAGACTGAAGCTTTCTTT. Full variable domain (missing parts from reference TRBV7-8 and TRBJ1-1): GAGVSQSPRYKVAKRGQDVALRCDPISGHVSLFWYQQALGQGPEFLTYFQNEAQLDKSGLPSDRFFAERPEGSVSTLKIQRTQQEDSAVYLCASSLLLGAKTEAFFGQGTRLTVV.

The J gene is TRBJ2-7, the V gene TRBV7-9, with 12 bases lining up with TRBD2. Germline V lookup: CDR1 SEHNR, CDR2 FQNEAQ (reference sequence). The length of the CDR3 is 17 residues. V lost 4 bases to trimming and J lost 4 bases; unmatched junction nucleotides: 11. The CDR3 protein is CASSSWGLAGFGYEQYV. CDR3 in DNA: TGTGCCAGCAGCTCATGGGGACTAGCGGGTTTCGGTTACGAGCAGTACGTC.

The V call is TRBV7-9, the J call TRBJ2-3, with 7 bases lining up with TRBD2. CDR1 and CDR2 (germline): SEHNR, FQNEAQ (reference sequence). V lost 3 bases to trimming and J lost 4 bases; unmatched junction nucleotides: 4. This CDR3 spans 14 amino acids. The CDR3 loop is CASSLDLAADTQYF. CDR3 in DNA: TGTGCCAGCAGCTTGGATCTAGCGGCAGATACGCAGTATTTT.

This rearrangement joins TRBV12-5 to TRBJ2-1; 10 nucleotides agree with TRBD2. V lost 2 bases to trimming and J lost 6 bases; unmatched junction nucleotides: 10. From germline, CDR1 is LGHNT and CDR2 FRNRAP. The CDR3 consists of 17 residues. The CDR3 nucleotides read TGTGCTAGTGGTTTGAAAAGGACGGCTAGCGGGAGCAATGAGCAGTTCTTC. It codes for CASGLKRTASGSNEQFF.

V usage is TRBV28 and J usage is TRBJ2-7; 9 bases line up with TRBD2. J gave up 6 bases and V 11 bases, and 11 bases lay outside the gene matches. The germline V gene has CDR1 MDHEN and CDR2 SYDVKM. CDR3 length equals 13 residues. This CDR3 reads CASAGGGLTEQYV. CDR3 nucleotide sequence: TGTGCCTCGGCGGGAGGGGGGTTGACCGAGCAGTACGTC.

The table lists this clone with a few counts. The chain couples TRBV7-2 to TRBJ1-4, with 8 bases aligning to TRBD1. The ends lost 1 base at V and 9 bases at J; junction bases unmatched: 4. Germline-derived CDR1 and CDR2 are SGHTA and FQGNSA. CDR3 length equals 14 residues. The CDR3: CASSLVSGGQKLFF. DNA for the CDR3: TGTGCCAGCAGCTTAGTGTCAGGGGGCCAAAAACTGTTTTTT. Based on the CDR3 plus reference TRBV7-2 and TRBJ1-4, the full variable domain is GAGVSQSPSNKVTEKGKDVELRCDPISGHTALYWYRQSLGQGLEFLIYFQGNSAPDKSGLPSDRFSAERTGGSVSTLTIQRTQQEDSAVYLCASSLVSGGQKLFFGSGTQLSVL.

V usage is TRBV11-2 and J usage is TRBJ2-7; 9 bases agree with TRBD2. This CDR3 comprises 14 residues. With 5 bases clipped from V and 4 bases from J, the junction kept 6 bases outside the gene matches. Looked up from germline, CDR1 is SGHAT and CDR2 is FQNNGV. The CDR3 region has the DNA TGTGCCAGCAGCCCGCGGGGGGGCACTTACGAGCAGTACGTC. It yields the protein CASSPRGGTYEQYV.

The rearrangement uses TRBV19 and TRBJ1-2, with 10 bases fitting TRBD1. The CDR3 loop spans 14 amino acids. The trim removed 3 bases at V and 8 bases at J, leaving 6 bases unmatched. The germline V gene has CDR1 LNHDA and CDR2 SQIVND (reference sequence). The CDR3 DNA sequence: TGTGCCAGTAGTATCGGGACAGGGGTCGGGGGCTACACCTTC. Translation gives CASSIGTGVGGYTF.

This chain uses TRBV24-1 with TRBJ1-2, with a weak D call TRBD1 (5 bases). The CDR3 covers 13 residues. Germline V lookup: CDR1 KGHDR, CDR2 SFDVKD. V lost 4 bases and J 5 bases, leaving 10 bases between the germline ends. The CDR3 DNA sequence: TGTGCCACCAGTGACGGGACTGCATATGGCTACACCTTC. Amino acid sequence: CATSDGTAYGYTF.

The rearrangement links TRBV19 to TRBJ1-4; a weak D match, TRBD1 (6 bases). The germline V gene has CDR1 LNHDA and CDR2 SQIVND (reference sequence). This CDR3 is 17 amino acids long. Trimming removed 10 bases from V and 2 bases from J, with 23 bases in between. The CDR3, as DNA: TGTGCCACCCACGTTGGGGCAGGGGCATTGACTAATGAAAAACTGTTTTTT. Its translation: CATHVGAGALTNEKLFF.

In DNA, the CDR3 is TGCGCCAGCAGTGAGTGTAGGGGACAGGGGGCGTCAGATACGCAGTATTTT. Translation gives CASSECRGQGASDTQYF. This chain links TRBV10-1 with TRBJ2-3; 12 nucleotides match TRBD1. J gave up 4 bases and V 1 base, and 6 bases lay outside the gene matches. From germline, CDR1 is WNHNN and CDR2 SYGVQD (reference sequence). The length of the CDR3 is 17 residues.

The V gene is TRBV11-2, the J gene TRBJ2-1; 10 bases align to TRBD2. Unmatched junction bases numbered 10, after V lost 5 bases and J lost 9 bases. Germline V lookup: CDR1 SGHAT, CDR2 FQNNGV. This CDR3 has 15 residues. The CDR3 loop reads CASSRLAGVLGEQFF. The CDR3 coding sequence is TGTGCCAGCAGCCGACTAGCGGGCGTTCTGGGTGAGCAGTTCTTC.

The CDR3: CASSRRDRGDEKLFF. The DNA of the CDR3 is TGTGCCAGCAGCCGCCGGGACAGGGGGGATGAAAAACTGTTTTTT. The chain recombines TRBV5-4 with TRBJ1-4; 11 positions agree with TRBD1. This CDR3 contains 15 residues. Per germline, CDR1 SGHNT and CDR2 YYREEE (reference sequence). With V trimmed by 4 bases and J by 6 bases, 5 bases remained unmatched.

The CDR3 DNA sequence: TGTGCCTGGAAGGGGGACGGGGACCACAATGAGCAGTTCTTC. Amino acids: CAWKGDGDHNEQFF. The chain links TRBV30 to TRBJ2-1, with D possibly matching TRBD1 (6 bases). Germline lookup yields CDR1 GTSNPN and CDR2 SVGIG (reference sequence). V lost 4 bases, J lost 5 bases, and 15 bases lay in between. The length of the CDR3 is 14 residues. Variable domain in full (rest from reference TRBV30 and TRBJ2-1): SQTIHQWPATLVQPVGSPLSLECTVEGTSNPNLYWYRQAAGRGLQLLFYSVGIGQISSEVPQNLSASRPQDRQFILSSKKLLLSDSGFYLCAWKGDGDHNEQFFGPGTRLTVL.

V and J are TRBV11-3 and TRBJ1-3, with no clear D. Trimming took off 2 bases at V and 7 bases at J, with 9 bases between the two ends. This CDR3 comprises 13 residues. Germline V lookup: CDR1 SGHNT, CDR2 YENEEA. The DNA for the CDR3 is TGTGCCAGCAGCTTAAATAGAGGGAACACCATATATTTT. Its protein product is CASSLNRGNTIYF.

The chain uses TRBV5-4 and TRBJ1-2, with a possible D match to TRBD1 (5 bases). V was trimmed by 4 bases and J by 7 bases, leaving 20 bases between them. Germline values: CDR1 SGHNT, CDR2 YYREEE (reference sequence). This CDR3 spans 15 amino acids. The CDR3 region is CASSGGEPKMFGYTF. CDR3 coding DNA: TGTGCCAGCAGCGGGGGGGAACCTAAGATGTTTGGCTACACCTTC. Full variable domain (rest looked up from reference TRBV5-4 and TRBJ1-2): ETGVTQSPTHLIKTRGQQVTLRCSSQSGHNTVSWYQQALGQGPQFIFQYYREEENGRGNFPPRFSGLQFPNYSSELNVNALELDDSALYLCASSGGEPKMFGYTFGSGTRLTVV.

Here the CDR3 DNA reads TGTGCCAGCAGCTTGACAGGGCGCAATCAGCCCCAGCATTTT. Protein product: CASSLTGRNQPQHF. J is TRBJ1-5 and V is TRBV7-2; 7 bases are shared with TRBD1. The CDR3 is 14 amino acids. The germline V gene encodes CDR1 SGHTA and CDR2 FQGNSA. V shed 3 bases and J 2 bases; nucleotides not matched to a gene: 1.

The V and J genes are TRBV7-2 and TRBJ2-2; the match to TRBD2 covers 14 bases. CDR1 and CDR2 (germline): SGHTA, FQGNSA. V lost 5 bases and J lost 6; bases outside the gene matches: 2. CDR3 length equals 15 residues. This CDR3 reads CASSPTSGGAGELFF. The CDR3, as DNA: TGTGCCAGCAGCCCGACTAGCGGGGGGGCCGGGGAGCTGTTTTTT.

V gene TRBV9 combines with J gene TRBJ2-3; the match to TRBD2 covers 11 bases. The junction had 10 bases not matched to a gene; V was cut back by 3 bases and J by 4 bases. This CDR3 comprises 17 residues. Germline loops: CDR1 SGDLS, CDR2 YYNGEE. For the CDR3, the DNA is TGTGCCAGCAGCGCGGGATCTAGCGGGGGGATGGCAGATACGCAGTATTTT. This encodes CASSAGSSGGMADTQYF.